The source of this T cell receptor (beta chain) is a study of cytomegalovirus exposure and HLA in healthy donors. This clone has more than one count but fewer than ten. Germline CDR1 is MNHEY and CDR2 is SVGAGI. The CDR3 runs to 14 residues. V was clipped by 5 bases and J by 2 bases, with 12 bases between them. It was with 60 Vbeta and 13 Jbeta primers that the PCR ran. Profiling relied on immunoSEQ multiplex PCR, and the TCRdb table lists in-frame clones only, not all of them. The table lists 150,000 to 250,000 clones, approximately 78% of them singletons. Source material: PBMCs. The chain links TRBV6-5 to TRBJ2-5; D unclear. This clonotype was obtained from a woman aged 45-65 years in good health and CMV-seropositive. Here the CDR3 DNA reads TGTGCCAGCAGTGAGCACTATCAACAAGAGACCCAGTACTTC. Its translation is CASSEHYQQETQYF.